These 10 T cell receptor beta chains share one sample of origin, sequenced in a study of cytomegalovirus exposure and HLA in healthy donors. The PCR employed 60 Vbeta primers together with 13 Jbeta primers. Only in-frame clones appear in the TCRdb table, and some are missing; sequencing was by immunoSEQ multiplex PCR. The sample has about 160,000 clones, just under 80% seen once. The sample was PBMCs. The receptors were gathered from a woman in her forties or fifties in good health and CMV-seronegative.

This sequence joins TRBV2 and TRBJ2-2; D is possibly TRBD1 (6 bases). V lost 8 bases to trimming and J lost 1 base, with 11 bases between them. The germline V gene has CDR1 SNHLY and CDR2 FYNNEI. The CDR3 has 14 amino acids. CDR3 DNA sequence: TGTGCCAGCGAAAGCAGGGGGAACACCGGGGAGCTGTTTTTT. It specifies CASESRGNTGELFF.

The chain uses TRBV7-3 and TRBJ1-2; D might be TRBD1 (6 bases). The CDR3 extends over 15 amino acids. Trimming removed 5 bases from V and 4 bases from J, with 17 bases in between. CDR1 is SGHTA, CDR2 FQGTGA, per germline. The CDR3 bases are TGTGCCAGCAGCCCCGGGGGGGGGCCGGTCTATGGCTACACCTTC. Translated: CASSPGGGPVYGYTF.

The chain is built from TRBV28 and TRBJ2-5; 9 bases map to TRBD1. With the DNA end fitting TRBJ2-7 better, the J assignment may be wrong. Germline V gene lookup returns CDR1 MDHEN and CDR2 SYDVKM. This CDR3 region has 15 residues. The CDR3 DNA reads as TGTGCCAGCATTACCCCCCGGGACAGGGCCTACGAGCAGTACTTC. Translation: CASITPRDRAYEQYF.

The gene calls are TRBV5-8 and TRBJ2-5; TRBD2 is a possible D gene (5 bases). The J call may be in error: the DNA end matches TRBJ2-7 better. This CDR3 region has 15 residues. Germline lookup yields CDR1 SGHTS and CDR2 YDEGEE. Written as DNA, the CDR3 is TGTGCCAGCAGCTTGGGCGGGCGAGTGGTCTACGAGCAGTACTTC. It specifies CASSLGGRVVYEQYF.

The chain combines TRBV4-3 with TRBJ2-7, with D perhaps matching TRBD1 (5 bases). CDR1 and CDR2 (germline): LGHNA, YSLEER. The CDR3 covers 16 residues. V gave up 4 bases and J gave up 7 bases, with 23 bases separating them. The CDR3 DNA reads TGCGCCAGCAGCCCAGATGACAGATCTCAATTTAGAGAGCAGTACTTC. This gives the protein CASSPDDRSQFREQYF.

The V gene is TRBV27, the J gene TRBJ1-3, with 9 bases that match TRBD1. The V gene's germline CDR1 is MNHEY and CDR2 SMNVEV (reference sequence). The CDR3 runs 16 residues. V shed 4 bases, J shed 0 bases, and the junction held 4 bases outside the gene matches. CDR3 nucleotide sequence: TGTGCCAGCAGTTCACAGGGGGCACTCTCTGGAAACACCATATATTTT. Protein sequence: CASSSQGALSGNTIYF.

In nucleotides, the CDR3 is TGTGCCAGCAGCAAAGACAACGTCTACAATGAGCAGTTCTTC. Its translation is CASSKDNVYNEQFF. The chain recombines TRBV21-1 with TRBJ2-1; TRBD1, the D gene given by the table, was not confirmed from the DNA. TRBV21-1 counts as a pseudogene. CDR3 length: 14 residues.

The chain joins TRBV6-5 to TRBJ2-3; perhaps TRBD1 as D (5 bases). This CDR3 spans 10 amino acids. V lost 8 bases to trimming and J lost 5 bases, with 5 bases between them. Germline V gene data show CDR1 as MNHEY and CDR2 as SVGAGI. The CDR3 DNA reads as TGTGCCAGCGGACAAGATACGCAGTATTTT. It translates to CASGQDTQYF.

This clone occurred a few times. This sequence joins TRBV11-2 and TRBJ1-1; 8 positions agree with TRBD1. Germline CDR1 and CDR2: SGHAT and FQNNGV. J was trimmed by 7 bases and V by 5 bases; bases with no gene match: 12. The CDR3 has 15 amino acids. The CDR3 nucleotides are TGTGCCAGCAGCCAGTCTTCCGGGACAGGATTTGAAGCTTTCTTT. Translated: CASSQSSGTGFEAFF.

Written as DNA, the CDR3 is TGTGCCAGCTCACCACTGGGAGTGGAGGGGGAGCAGTTCTTC. Translating gives CASSPLGVEGEQFF. The rearrangement joins TRBV18 to TRBJ2-1; D is perhaps TRBD2 (6 bases). V lost 1 base and J 10 bases, leaving 14 bases between the germline ends. Germline V lookup: CDR1 KGHSH, CDR2 LQKENI. This CDR3 region has 14 residues.